The present entry profiles one T cell receptor (beta chain) with its context. Authors' methods: Estimation of nucleated cell counts was performed using reference gene primer amplification. Sequencing used immunoSEQ multiplex PCR; TCRdb keeps in-frame clones, though not all of them. V and J calls and clone size come straight from that table; D and trimming were deduced from the DNA. Of 120,000 to 150,000 clones in the sample, 70% to 90% were seen once. These data come from a study of blood T cell repertoires in COVID-19. About the study: The United States, Italy and Spain provided the acute and convalescent COVID-19 samples. The analysed material was cDNA or gDNA that came from T cells, B-cell-depleted T cells, or PBMCs.

Trimming took 3 bases from V and 5 from J; bases not matched to a gene: 3. Germline CDR1 KGHDR, CDR2 SFDVKD. The length of the CDR3 is 15 residues. This chain joins TRBV24-1 and TRBJ1-4; 9 bases map to TRBD1. The source of this sequence is a human donor with acute or convalescent COVID-19. The donor label of this sample is uncertain. The sequenced sample was peripheral blood. The CDR3, as DNA: TGTGCCACCAGTGATCCGGGGACAGGGAATGAAAAACTGTTTTTT. Encoded protein: CATSDPGTGNEKLFF.